This T cell receptor beta chain was identified during a study of blood T cell repertoires in COVID-19. Looking at the study overall: Acute-phase and convalescent COVID-19 samples originated in the United States, Italy and Spain. PBMCs, B-cell-depleted T cells, or T cells were the source of the cDNA or gDNA that made up the material.

Libraries were prepared by immunoSEQ multiplex PCR; TCRdb keeps only in-frame clonotypes and omits some of them. Among about 150,000 clones listed, approximately 80% were seen once. In germline, CDR1 is MDHEN, CDR2 SYDVKM. The V and J ends lost 4 bases and 2 bases respectively, with 9 bases between them. The CDR3 loop spans 13 amino acids. The sample taken for sequencing was peripheral blood. This TCR came from a human donor in a cohort sampled during active COVID-19. The chain recombines TRBV28 with TRBJ2-7, with D perhaps matching TRBD1 (5 bases). CDR3 sequence: CASSYGAPYEQYF. CDR3 in DNA: TGTGCCAGCAGTTATGGGGCCCCCTACGAGCAGTACTTC. The full variable domain, in which reference TRBV28 and TRBJ2-7 provide the parts outside the CDR3, is DVKVTQSSRYLVKRTGEKVFLECVQDMDHENMFWYRQDPGLGLRLIYFSYDVKMKEKGDIPEGYSVSREKKERFSLILESASTNQTSMYLCASSYGAPYEQYFGPGTRLTVT.